These 28 T cell receptor beta chains were all obtained from the same sample, sequenced in a study of CD8+ T cells in alopecia areata. It was cDNA, reverse transcribed from extracted RNA, that served as the sequencing template. Measured with immunoSEQ multiplex PCR; TCRdb has only the in-frame clones, and not every one. In the table there are about 160,000 clones, about three fifths of which are singletons. Noted treatment: oral pan-JAK inhibitor, 5-10 mg twice daily. Material: CD4+ T cells sorted from blood, obtained at week 4, from a patient treated with tofacitinib. The source of these receptors is a human donor with alopecia areata.

V gene TRBV29-1 combines with J gene TRBJ2-7, with 8 bases that match TRBD1. Germline trimming cut 6 bases from V and 2 bases from J; bases unmatched to any gene: 6. The CDR3 consists of 13 residues. Germline assignment: CDR1 SQVTM and CDR2 ANQGSEA. CDR3 sequence reads: CSVLWTGTYEQYF. The CDR3 region has the DNA TGCAGCGTCCTTTGGACAGGGACCTACGAGCAGTACTTC.

This clone was counted only a few times. This sequence joins TRBV7-3 and TRBJ2-3; maybe TRBD2 (6 bases). The germline V gene encodes CDR1 SGHTA and CDR2 FQGTGA. Trimming took off 5 bases at V and 1 base at J, with 10 bases between the two ends. This CDR3 is built from 14 residues. The CDR3 reads CASSPSSGTDTQYF. The CDR3 coding sequence is TGTGCCAGCAGCCCATCTAGCGGCACAGATACGCAGTATTTT.

V and J are TRBV5-4 and TRBJ1-1; 7 bases align to TRBD1. The V segment lost 4 bases and the J segment 14 bases; nucleotides outside the gene matches: 8. The germline gives CDR1 SGHNT, CDR2 YYREEE (reference sequence). This CDR3 has 11 amino acids. CDR3 coding DNA: TGTGCCAGCAGCAACCGGGACAGCGTCTTCTTT. This codes for CASSNRDSVFF.

This clone was seen a few times. V usage is TRBV10-3 and J usage is TRBJ2-3; D unresolved. The ends were cut back, 3 bases at V and 0 bases at J, with 7 bases in the middle. Germline CDR1 reads ENHRY; CDR2 reads SYGVKD. This CDR3 region has 14 residues. The CDR3 bases are TGTGCCATCAGTGAAAAAACTAGCACAGATACGCAGTATTTT. Translated, it gives CAISEKTSTDTQYF.

This chain connects TRBV7-9 to TRBJ1-5, with 8 bases that match TRBD1. V shed 3 bases and J 6 bases; nucleotides not matched to a gene: 4. The CDR3 totals 14 residues. Germline assignment: CDR1 SEHNR and CDR2 FQNEAQ (reference sequence). CDR3 region: CASSFPGGVQPQHF. In DNA form, the CDR3 reads TGTGCCAGCAGCTTTCCAGGGGGCGTTCAGCCCCAGCATTTT.

This chain links TRBV29-1 with TRBJ2-5; a weak D match, TRBD2 (5 bases). The CDR3 sequence is 13 residues long. V lost 2 bases to trimming and J lost 0 bases, with 7 bases between them. The germline V gene has CDR1 SQVTM and CDR2 ANQGSEA. Written as DNA, the CDR3 is TGCAGCGTTGAATCGGGGTACCAAGAGACCCAGTACTTC. It translates to CSVESGYQETQYF.

In this sample, this clone turned up a few times. The CDR3 coding sequence is TGTGCCAGCAGTTTATGGACTACAGGGCTGAACACTGAAGCTTTCTTT. Its protein product is CASSLWTTGLNTEAFF. The rearrangement links TRBV28 to TRBJ1-1, with a tentative D call TRBD1 (6 bases). The germline V and J ends were trimmed by 0 bases and 0 bases, with 11 bases remaining between them. The germline V gene encodes CDR1 MDHEN and CDR2 SYDVKM. The CDR3 length is 16 residues.

The chain uses TRBV9 and TRBJ2-3; D unclear. Germline values: CDR1 SGDLS, CDR2 YYNGEE. The CDR3 totals 16 residues. V lost 2 bases to trimming and J lost 2 bases, with 15 bases between them. CDR3 in amino acids: CASSVGPSITTDTQYF. The CDR3 nucleotides read TGTGCCAGCAGCGTGGGCCCTTCCATTACCACAGATACGCAGTATTTT.

The chain uses TRBV30 and TRBJ2-2; possibly TRBD2 for D (5 bases). CDR3 size: 16 residues. Germline values: CDR1 GTSNPN, CDR2 SVGIG (reference sequence). Trimming removed 0 bases at V and 5 bases at J, with 16 bases between. DNA for the CDR3: TGTGCCTGGAGTGTACGGAAAGGGAGAACGACCGGGGAGCTGTTTTTT. Protein sequence: CAWSVRKGRTTGELFF.

The V and J genes are TRBV29-1 and TRBJ2-1; D not resolved. This CDR3 is 11 amino acids long. Germline loops: CDR1 SQVTM, CDR2 ANQGSEA. V lost 1 base and J 10 bases, leaving 8 bases between the germline ends. CDR3 protein: CSVEGRREQFF. Here the CDR3 DNA reads TGCAGCGTTGAAGGTCGCAGGGAGCAGTTCTTC.

The genes are TRBV30 and TRBJ1-2; 7 bases align to TRBD1. CDR1 is GTSNPN, CDR2 SVGIG, per germline (reference sequence). Unmatched junction bases numbered 2, after V lost 0 bases and J lost 4 bases. The CDR3 loop spans 13 amino acids. The CDR3 loop is CAWSVGGRYGYTF. The CDR3 nucleotides read TGTGCCTGGAGTGTAGGGGGCCGCTATGGCTACACCTTC.

The V gene is TRBV5-6, the J gene TRBJ1-5; tentative D call: TRBD1 (6 bases). Trimming stripped 4 bases from V and 0 bases from J, with 11 bases between. Germline V gene lookup returns CDR1 SGHDT and CDR2 YYEEEE. This CDR3 region has 15 residues. Here the CDR3 reads CASSQTGLSNQPQHF. The CDR3 region has the DNA TGTGCCAGCAGCCAGACAGGCCTTAGCAATCAGCCCCAGCATTTT.

The chain uses TRBV6-5 and TRBJ2-1; D is possibly TRBD2 (5 bases). Between the trimmed V and J ends, which lost 1 base and 6 bases, there was a span of 10 bases. The CDR3 has 14 residues. Germline V gene data show CDR1 as MNHEY and CDR2 as SVGAGI. This chain's CDR3 is CASSYLGRGNEQFF. In DNA, the CDR3 is TGTGCCAGCAGTTACTTGGGCCGGGGCAATGAGCAGTTCTTC.

The rearrangement joins TRBV5-4 to TRBJ2-6; D remains ambiguous. CDR3 size: 15 residues. V lost 0 bases and J 0 bases, leaving 4 bases between the germline ends. Germline V CDR1 and CDR2: SGHNT, YYREEE (reference sequence). CDR3 sequence reads: CASSLVGSGANVLTF. Written as DNA, the CDR3 is TGTGCCAGCAGCTTGGTCGGCTCTGGGGCCAACGTCCTGACTTTC.

J is TRBJ1-3 and V is TRBV7-3; D call uncertain. CDR1 is SGHTA and CDR2 is FQGTGA in the germline V gene. V lost 1 base to trimming and J lost 3 bases, with 10 bases between them. The CDR3 contains 15 residues. The CDR3 DNA reads TGTGCCAGCAGCTTAATCGGTGGATATGGAAACACCATATATTTT. This gives the protein CASSLIGGYGNTIYF.

The chain uses TRBV29-1 and TRBJ1-5; TRBD1 matches at 9 bases. CDR3 size: 14 residues. CDR1 is SQVTM and CDR2 is ANQGSEA in the germline V gene. J was trimmed by 5 bases and V by 5 bases; bases with no gene match: 7. The chain's CDR3 is CSVTQGAGDQPQHF. The CDR3 coding sequence is TGCAGCGTTACACAGGGGGCAGGAGATCAGCCCCAGCATTTT.

V is TRBV29-1 and J is TRBJ2-3, with TRBD2 identical over 14 bases. V was clipped by 7 bases and J by 5 bases; unmatched bases: 17. This CDR3 has 18 residues. Per germline, CDR1 SQVTM and CDR2 ANQGSEA. CDR3 DNA: TGCAGCGGTGGACCCAACCCGGGACTAGCGGGGGTGCAAGATACGCAGTATTTT. Residues: CSGGPNPGLAGVQDTQYF.

This clone was counted a few times. The gene calls are TRBV29-1 and TRBJ1-4, with D possibly matching TRBD1 (5 bases). V gave up 4 bases and J gave up 7 bases, with 13 bases separating them. Germline CDR1 SQVTM, CDR2 ANQGSEA. This CDR3 has 13 amino acids. CDR3 sequence reads: CSVGGASREKLFF. The CDR3 region has the DNA TGCAGCGTTGGAGGGGCGTCTCGTGAAAAACTGTTTTTT.

CDR3 coding DNA: TGCGCCAGCTCCAACCAGCTACAGACCGGGGAGCTGTTTTTT. Its translation: CASSNQLQTGELFF. The chain is built from TRBV5-1 and TRBJ2-2, with D unresolved. V was trimmed by 7 bases and J by 5 bases, leaving 15 bases between them. The germline V gene encodes CDR1 SGHRS and CDR2 YFSETQ. This CDR3 is 14 amino acids long. Using reference TRBV5-1 and TRBJ2-2 for the parts outside the CDR3, the full variable domain is KAGVTQTPRYLIKTRGQQVTLSCSPISGHRSVSWYQQTPGQGLQFLFEYFSETQRNKGNFPGRFSGRQFSNSRSEMNVSTLELGDSALYLCASSNQLQTGELFFGEGSRLTVL.

V usage is TRBV29-1 and J usage is TRBJ2-5; D uncertain. The CDR3 covers 12 residues. Germline V CDR1 and CDR2: SQVTM, ANQGSEA. Deletions cut 6 bases from V and 0 bases from J, with 8 bases between. DNA of the CDR3: TGCAGCGTCTCCCTGGACCAAGAGACCCAGTACTTC. The encoded protein is CSVSLDQETQYF.

This rearrangement joins TRBV14 to TRBJ1-2; TRBD1 might be the D (5 bases). V was pared by 1 base and J by 8 bases, with 11 bases between. This CDR3 region has 13 residues. The germline V gene has CDR1 SGHDN and CDR2 FVKESK. Here the CDR3 DNA reads TGTGCCAGCAGCCAAGGATCAGGGAGCGGCTACACCTTC. Translated, it gives CASSQGSGSGYTF.

The V call is TRBV9, the J call TRBJ1-5; the D gene is possibly TRBD1 (5 bases). Germline loops: CDR1 SGDLS, CDR2 YYNGEE. The CDR3 is 14 amino acids. V was clipped by 0 bases and J by 1 base, with 5 bases between them. The CDR3 nucleotides are TGTGCCAGCAGCGTAGGGGGCAGCAATCAGCCCCAGCATTTT. This translates into CASSVGGSNQPQHF.

The chain carries TRBV29-1 and TRBJ1-2; 11 bases are a match to TRBD1. The trim removed 4 bases at V and 7 bases at J, leaving 5 bases unmatched. This CDR3 has 13 amino acids. The germline V gene has CDR1 SQVTM and CDR2 ANQGSEA. The DNA for the CDR3 is TGCAGCGTTGGCTGGACAGGGGGCCTTGGCTACACCTTC. Translated, it gives CSVGWTGGLGYTF.

This chain uses TRBV5-4 with TRBJ2-1; D may correspond to TRBD1 or TRBD2 (5 bases each). Germline lookup yields CDR1 SGHNT and CDR2 YYREEE (reference sequence). V was pared by 0 bases and J by 7 bases, with 17 bases between. This CDR3 is built from 16 residues. Here the CDR3 DNA reads TGTGCCAGCAGCTTGGAGGGGAACATCCCGGGGAATGAGCAGTTCTTC. This encodes CASSLEGNIPGNEQFF.

This clone was seen a handful of times. The genes are TRBV27 and TRBJ1-5; D not resolved. Trimming left V 8 bases short and J 9 bases short, with 8 bases between. Germline CDR1 MNHEY, CDR2 SMNVEV (reference sequence). This CDR3 is built from 10 residues. CDR3 nucleotides: TGTGCCAGCGGGTATTCGCCCCAGCATTTT. Its translation is CASGYSPQHF.

The chain employs TRBV9 and TRBJ1-6, with D tentatively TRBD1 (5 bases). Germline V CDR1 and CDR2: SGDLS, YYNGEE. V dropped 2 bases and J dropped 5 bases, with 8 bases sitting between them. This CDR3 region has 14 residues. The CDR3, as DNA: TGTGCCAGCAGCGTGGGAGGGGATAATTCACCCCTCCACTTT. This translates into CASSVGGDNSPLHF.

V usage is TRBV13 and J usage is TRBJ1-2; D unresolved. The CDR3 length is 12 residues. Germline V lookup: CDR1 PRHDT, CDR2 FYEKMQ (reference sequence). Trimming removed 1 base from V and 4 bases from J, with 4 bases in between. The CDR3 DNA follows: TGTGCCAGCAGCTTAGTCACCTATGGCTACACCTTC. Protein product: CASSLVTYGYTF.

This clone showed up just a few times. The chain carries TRBV27 and TRBJ2-3; 14 nucleotides match TRBD2. This CDR3 has 18 amino acids. The V gene end was trimmed by 5 bases and the J gene end by 0 bases; junction bases not matched to a gene: 7. The germline gives CDR1 MNHEY, CDR2 SMNVEV (reference sequence). CDR3 loop: CASSLGLAGGPSTDTQYF. For the CDR3, the DNA is TGTGCCAGCAGTCTTGGACTAGCGGGGGGCCCTAGCACAGATACGCAGTATTTT.